The clone carrying this T cell receptor (beta chain) was seen repeatedly, ten times or more. The CDR3 covers 15 residues. Trimming removed 6 bases from V and 1 base from J, with 16 bases in between. Germline-derived CDR1 and CDR2 are MDHEN and SYDVKM. Time point described: newly diagnosed GD, antithyroid drugs for less than 3 months. The authors made the TCR library using RNA they extracted from PBMCs. This sample stems from a study of regulatory T cells in long-lasting Graves disease. In building TCR beta libraries, iRepertoire HTBI primers were used together with Arm-PCR of CDR3 regions. Using its own MiXCR run on the multiplex PCR reads, TCRdb lists one record per CDR3 protein. The table has 450,000 to 700,000 distinct CDR3 sequences, roughly 12% seen once. These same data were also listed under a study on T cells in Graves' hyperthyroidism and ophthalmopathy.

The chain joins TRBV28 to TRBJ2-7; no clear D gene. The sample here was peripheral blood mononuclear cells (PBMCs), taken at new diagnosis, from a patient treated with antithyroid drugs. This TCR derives from a man younger than 45 with Graves disease. The CDR3 sequence is CASSSPQPASYEQYF. CDR3 coding DNA: TGTGCCAGCAGCTCCCCCCAGCCAGCATCCTACGAGCAGTACTTC.